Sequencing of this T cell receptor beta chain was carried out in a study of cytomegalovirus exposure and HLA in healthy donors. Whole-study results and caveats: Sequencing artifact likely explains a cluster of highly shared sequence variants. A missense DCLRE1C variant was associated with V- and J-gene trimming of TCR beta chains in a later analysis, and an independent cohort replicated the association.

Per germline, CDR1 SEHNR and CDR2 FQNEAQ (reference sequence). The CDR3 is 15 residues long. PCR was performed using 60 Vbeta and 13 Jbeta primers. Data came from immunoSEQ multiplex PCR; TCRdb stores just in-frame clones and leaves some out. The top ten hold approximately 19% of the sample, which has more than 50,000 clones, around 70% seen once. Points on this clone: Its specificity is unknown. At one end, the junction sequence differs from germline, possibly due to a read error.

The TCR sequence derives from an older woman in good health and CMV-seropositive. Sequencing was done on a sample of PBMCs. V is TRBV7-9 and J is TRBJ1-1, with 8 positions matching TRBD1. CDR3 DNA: TGTTCCAGCAGCTTAGATGGGACAGGGAACACTGAAGCTTTCTTT. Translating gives CSSSLDGTGNTEAFF.